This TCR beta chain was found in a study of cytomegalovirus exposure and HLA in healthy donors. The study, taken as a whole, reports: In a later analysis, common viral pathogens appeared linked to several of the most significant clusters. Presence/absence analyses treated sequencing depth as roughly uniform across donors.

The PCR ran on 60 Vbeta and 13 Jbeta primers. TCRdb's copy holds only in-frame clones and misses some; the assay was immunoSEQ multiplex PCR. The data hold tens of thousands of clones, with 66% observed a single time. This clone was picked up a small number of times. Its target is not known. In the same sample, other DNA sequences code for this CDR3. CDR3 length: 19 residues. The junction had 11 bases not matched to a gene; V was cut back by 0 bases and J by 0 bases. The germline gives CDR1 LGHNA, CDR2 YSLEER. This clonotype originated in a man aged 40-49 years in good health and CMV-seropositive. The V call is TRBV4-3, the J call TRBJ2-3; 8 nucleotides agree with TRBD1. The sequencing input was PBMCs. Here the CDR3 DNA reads TGCGCCAGCAGCCAAGATCTCGGGACAGGCCTAGGAAGCACAGATACGCAGTATTTT. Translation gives CASSQDLGTGLGSTDTQYF.